This T cell receptor beta chain was captured by sequencing in a study of blood T cell repertoires in COVID-19. In this sample, this clone turned up once. Original methodology: From reference gene primer amplification, estimates of nucleated cell counts were derived. Repertoires were generated with immunoSEQ multiplex PCR, while TCRdb's copy carries only in-frame clones and drops some. The V and J calls and clone size come from that table; D and trimming were worked out from the DNA. In the table there are about 160,000 clones, approximately 86% of which are singletons. The CDR3 has 14 amino acids. Germline V lookup: CDR1 MDHEN, CDR2 SYDVKM. Trimming stripped 5 bases from V and 7 bases from J, with 15 bases between.

The sequencing sample was made of peripheral blood. This sequence originates from a man in his 70s with acute or convalescent COVID-19. V is TRBV28 and J is TRBJ2-1; D ambiguous. In nucleotides, the CDR3 is TGTGCCAGCAGTCCCGCCGGGTTGCGGAATGAGCAGTTCTTC. Translation: CASSPAGLRNEQFF.